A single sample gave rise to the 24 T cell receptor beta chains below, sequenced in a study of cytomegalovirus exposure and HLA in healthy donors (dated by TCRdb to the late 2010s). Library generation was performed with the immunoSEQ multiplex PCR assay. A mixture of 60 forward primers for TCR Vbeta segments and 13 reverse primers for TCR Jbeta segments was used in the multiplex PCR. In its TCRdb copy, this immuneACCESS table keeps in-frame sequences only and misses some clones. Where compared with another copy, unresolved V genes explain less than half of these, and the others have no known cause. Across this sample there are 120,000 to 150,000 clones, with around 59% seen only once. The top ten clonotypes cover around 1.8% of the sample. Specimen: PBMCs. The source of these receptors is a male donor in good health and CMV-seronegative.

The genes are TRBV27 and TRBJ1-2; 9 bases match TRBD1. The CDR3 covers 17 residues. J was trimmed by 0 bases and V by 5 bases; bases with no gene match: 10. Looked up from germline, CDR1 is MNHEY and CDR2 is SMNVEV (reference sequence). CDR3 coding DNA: TGTGCCAGCAGTCCCAGGGACAGGGCGTCTCCTAACTATGGCTACACCTTC. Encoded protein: CASSPRDRASPNYGYTF.

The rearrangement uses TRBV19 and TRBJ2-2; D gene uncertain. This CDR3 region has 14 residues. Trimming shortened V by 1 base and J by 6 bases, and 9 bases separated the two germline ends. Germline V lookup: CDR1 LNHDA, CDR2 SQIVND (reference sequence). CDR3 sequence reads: CASSIGWQAGELFF. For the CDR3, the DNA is TGTGCCAGTAGTATAGGATGGCAGGCCGGGGAGCTGTTTTTT.

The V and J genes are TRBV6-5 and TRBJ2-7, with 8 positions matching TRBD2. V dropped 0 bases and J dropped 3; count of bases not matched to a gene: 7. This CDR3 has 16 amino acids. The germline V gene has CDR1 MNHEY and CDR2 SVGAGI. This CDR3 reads CASSYSIAGGYYEQYF. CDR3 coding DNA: TGTGCCAGCAGTTACTCGATTGCGGGGGGATACTACGAGCAGTACTTC.

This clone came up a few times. The CDR3 sequence is CASSYAGSGANVLTF. CDR3 DNA sequence: TGTGCCAGCAGTTACGCGGGCTCTGGGGCCAACGTCCTGACTTTC. The rearrangement joins TRBV6-5 to TRBJ2-6, with a weak D call TRBD2 (5 bases). This CDR3 is built from 15 residues. Trimming removed 2 bases from V and 0 bases from J, with 5 bases in between. CDR1 and CDR2 (germline): MNHEY, SVGAGI.

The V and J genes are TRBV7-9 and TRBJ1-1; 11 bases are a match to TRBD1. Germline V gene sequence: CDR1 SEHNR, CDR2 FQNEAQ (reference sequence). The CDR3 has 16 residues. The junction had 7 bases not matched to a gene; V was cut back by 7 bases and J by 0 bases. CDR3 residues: CASIKGTGGMNTEAFF. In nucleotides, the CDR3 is TGTGCCAGCATCAAAGGGACAGGGGGTATGAACACTGAAGCTTTCTTT.

The CDR3 nucleotides are TGTGCCAGACCCCGTGAGGGCAATCAGCCCCAGCATTTT. Translating gives CARPREGNQPQHF. V usage is TRBV6-1 and J usage is TRBJ1-5; D unclear. CDR1 and CDR2 from the germline V gene are MNHNS and SASEGT. This CDR3 comprises 13 residues. Trimming left V 9 bases short and J 2 bases short, with 11 bases between.

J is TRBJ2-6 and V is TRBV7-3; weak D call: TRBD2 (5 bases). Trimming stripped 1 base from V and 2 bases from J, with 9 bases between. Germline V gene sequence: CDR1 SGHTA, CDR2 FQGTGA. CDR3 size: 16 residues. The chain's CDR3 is CASSLSSGTGANVLTF. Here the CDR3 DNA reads TGTGCCAGCAGCTTAAGTTCCGGGACTGGGGCCAACGTCCTGACTTTC.

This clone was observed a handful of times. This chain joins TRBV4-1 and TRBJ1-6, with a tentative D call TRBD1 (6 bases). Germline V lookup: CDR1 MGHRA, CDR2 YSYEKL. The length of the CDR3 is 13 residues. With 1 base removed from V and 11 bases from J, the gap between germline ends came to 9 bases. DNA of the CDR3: TGCGCCAGCAGCCAAGGACAGGTTACACCCCTCCACTTT. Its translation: CASSQGQVTPLHF.

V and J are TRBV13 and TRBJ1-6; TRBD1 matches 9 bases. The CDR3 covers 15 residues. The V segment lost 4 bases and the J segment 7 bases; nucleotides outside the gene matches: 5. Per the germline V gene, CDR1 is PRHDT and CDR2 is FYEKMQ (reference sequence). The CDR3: CASSSDRGFNSPLHF. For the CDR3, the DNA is TGTGCCAGCAGCTCAGACAGGGGGTTCAATTCACCCCTCCACTTT.

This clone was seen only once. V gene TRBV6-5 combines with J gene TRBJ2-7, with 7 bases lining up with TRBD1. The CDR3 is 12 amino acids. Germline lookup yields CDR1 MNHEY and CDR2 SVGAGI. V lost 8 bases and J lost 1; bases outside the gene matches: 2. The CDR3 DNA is TGTGCCAGCCGCAGGGGGTCCTACGAGCAGTACTTC. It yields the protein CASRRGSYEQYF.

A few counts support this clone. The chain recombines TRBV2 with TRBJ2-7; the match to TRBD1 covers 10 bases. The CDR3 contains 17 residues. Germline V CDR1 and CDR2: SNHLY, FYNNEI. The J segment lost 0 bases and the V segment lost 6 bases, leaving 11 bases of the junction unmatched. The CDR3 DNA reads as TGTGCCAGCAGACTCGGGACAGGGGTCCACATCTCCTACGAGCAGTACTTC. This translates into CASRLGTGVHISYEQYF.

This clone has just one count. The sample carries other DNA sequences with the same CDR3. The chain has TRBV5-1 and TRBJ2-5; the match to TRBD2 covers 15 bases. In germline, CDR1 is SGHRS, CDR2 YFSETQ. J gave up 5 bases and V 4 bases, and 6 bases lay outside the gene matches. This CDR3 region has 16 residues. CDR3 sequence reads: CASSPRTSGGAETQYF. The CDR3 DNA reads TGCGCCAGCAGCCCGAGGACTAGCGGGGGGGCGGAGACCCAGTACTTC.

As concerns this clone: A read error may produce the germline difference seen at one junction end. The CDR3 nucleotides are TGTGCTAGCAGTCCCACAGCGGGGGGGGTCTCGGAGCAGTACTTC. Its protein is CASSPTAGGVSEQYF. The chain carries TRBV7-7 and TRBJ2-7; TRBD2 matches 10 bases. Germline loops: CDR1 SSHAT, CDR2 FNYEAQ (reference sequence). The CDR3 contains 15 residues.

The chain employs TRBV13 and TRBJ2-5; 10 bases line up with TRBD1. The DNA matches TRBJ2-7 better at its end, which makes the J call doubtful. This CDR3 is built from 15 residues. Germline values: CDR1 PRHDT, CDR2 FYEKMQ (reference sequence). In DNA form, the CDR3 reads TGTGCCAGCAGCTTCGGGACAGGGGTCCTCTACGAGCAGTACTTC. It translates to CASSFGTGVLYEQYF.

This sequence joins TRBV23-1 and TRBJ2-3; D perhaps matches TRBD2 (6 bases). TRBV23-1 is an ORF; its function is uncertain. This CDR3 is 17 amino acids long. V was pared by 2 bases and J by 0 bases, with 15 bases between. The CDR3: CASSQPVADSSTDTQYF. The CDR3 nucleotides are TGCGCCAGCAGTCAACCGGTAGCGGATTCTAGCACAGATACGCAGTATTTT.

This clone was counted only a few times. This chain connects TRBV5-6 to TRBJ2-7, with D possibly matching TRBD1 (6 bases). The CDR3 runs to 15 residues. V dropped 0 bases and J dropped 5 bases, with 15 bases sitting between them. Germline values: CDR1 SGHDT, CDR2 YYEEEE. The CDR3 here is CASSLVGGYEDEQYF. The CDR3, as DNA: TGTGCCAGCAGCTTGGTAGGGGGATATGAGGACGAGCAGTACTTC.

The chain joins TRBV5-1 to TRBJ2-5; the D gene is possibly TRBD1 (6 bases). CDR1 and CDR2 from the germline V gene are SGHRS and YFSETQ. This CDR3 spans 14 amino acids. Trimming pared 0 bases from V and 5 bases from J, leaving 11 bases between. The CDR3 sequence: CASSLARGRETQYF. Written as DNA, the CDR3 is TGCGCCAGCAGCTTGGCCAGGGGTAGGGAGACCCAGTACTTC.

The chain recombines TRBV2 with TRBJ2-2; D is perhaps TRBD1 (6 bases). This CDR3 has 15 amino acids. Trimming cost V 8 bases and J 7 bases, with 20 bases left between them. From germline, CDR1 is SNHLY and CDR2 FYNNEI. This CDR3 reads CASQQQGLPGGELFF. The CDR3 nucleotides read TGTGCCAGCCAACAACAGGGCCTACCGGGCGGGGAGCTGTTTTTT.

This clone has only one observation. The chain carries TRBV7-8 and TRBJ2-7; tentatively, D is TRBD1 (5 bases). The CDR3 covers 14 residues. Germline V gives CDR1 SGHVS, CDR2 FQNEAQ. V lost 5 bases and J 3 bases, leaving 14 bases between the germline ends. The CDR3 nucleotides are TGTGCCAGCAGCGAATCAGGGTTCGGCTACGAGCAGTACTTC. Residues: CASSESGFGYEQYF.

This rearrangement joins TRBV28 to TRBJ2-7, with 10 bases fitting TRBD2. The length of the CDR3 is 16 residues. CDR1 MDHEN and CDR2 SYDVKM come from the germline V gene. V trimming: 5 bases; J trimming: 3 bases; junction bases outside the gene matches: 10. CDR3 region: CASSPTGLAGVYEQYF. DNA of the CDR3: TGTGCCAGCAGTCCTACGGGGCTAGCGGGGGTCTACGAGCAGTACTTC.

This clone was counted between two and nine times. As DNA, the CDR3 is TGTGCCAGCAGCTTAGAGGACAGTGGGACAGATACGCAGTATTTT. Encoded protein: CASSLEDSGTDTQYF. This chain joins TRBV7-6 and TRBJ2-3; TRBD1 is a possible D gene (6 bases). CDR3 length: 15 residues. Germline CDR1 reads SGHVS; CDR2 reads FNYEAQ. V was shortened by 1 base and J by 3 bases, with 11 bases between the two germline ends.

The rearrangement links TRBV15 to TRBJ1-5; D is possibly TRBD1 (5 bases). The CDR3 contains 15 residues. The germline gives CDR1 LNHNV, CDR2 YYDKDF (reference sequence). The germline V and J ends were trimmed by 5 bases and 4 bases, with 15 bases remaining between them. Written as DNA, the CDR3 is TGTGCCACCAGCCATAGGGGAGGGCCTAATCAGCCCCAGCATTTT. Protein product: CATSHRGGPNQPQHF.

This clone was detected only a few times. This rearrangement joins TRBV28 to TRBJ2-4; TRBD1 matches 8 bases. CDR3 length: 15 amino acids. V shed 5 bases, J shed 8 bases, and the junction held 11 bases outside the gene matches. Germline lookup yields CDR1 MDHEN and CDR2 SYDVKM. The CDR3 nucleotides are TGTGCCAGCAGTGCACCCCCCCAGGGGGCGGACATTCAGTACTTC. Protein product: CASSAPPQGADIQYF.

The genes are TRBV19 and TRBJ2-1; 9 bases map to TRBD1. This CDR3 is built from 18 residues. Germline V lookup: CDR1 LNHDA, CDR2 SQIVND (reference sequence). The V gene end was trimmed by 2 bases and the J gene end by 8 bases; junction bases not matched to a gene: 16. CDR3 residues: CASSISPGRGQGSDEQFF. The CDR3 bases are TGTGCCAGTAGTATATCACCCGGTCGCGGACAGGGGAGCGATGAGCAGTTCTTC.